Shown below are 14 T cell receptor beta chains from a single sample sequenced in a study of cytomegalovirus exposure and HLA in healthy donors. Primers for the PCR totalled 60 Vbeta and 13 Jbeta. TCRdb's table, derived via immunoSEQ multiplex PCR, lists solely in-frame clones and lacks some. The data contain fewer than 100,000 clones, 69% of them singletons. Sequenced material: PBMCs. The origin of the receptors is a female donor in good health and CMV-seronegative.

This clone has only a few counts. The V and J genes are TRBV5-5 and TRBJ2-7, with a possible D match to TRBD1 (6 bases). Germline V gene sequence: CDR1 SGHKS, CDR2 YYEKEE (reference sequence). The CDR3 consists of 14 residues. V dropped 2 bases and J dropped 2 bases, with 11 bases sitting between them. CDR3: CASSFAGATYEQYF. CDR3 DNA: TGTGCCAGCAGCTTTGCAGGGGCAACCTACGAGCAGTACTTC.

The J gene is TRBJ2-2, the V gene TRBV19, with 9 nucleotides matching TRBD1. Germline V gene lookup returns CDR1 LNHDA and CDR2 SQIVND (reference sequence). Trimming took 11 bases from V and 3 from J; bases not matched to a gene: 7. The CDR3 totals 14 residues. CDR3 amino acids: CAARRDRDTGELFF. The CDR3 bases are TGTGCCGCGCGCCGGGACAGGGACACCGGGGAGCTGTTTTTT. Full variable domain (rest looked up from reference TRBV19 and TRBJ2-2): DGGITQSPKYLFRKEGQNVTLSCEQNLNHDAMYWYRQDPGQGLRLIYYSQIVNDFQKGDIAEGYSVSREKKESFPLTVTSAQKNPTAFYLCAARRDRDTGELFFGEGSRLTVL.

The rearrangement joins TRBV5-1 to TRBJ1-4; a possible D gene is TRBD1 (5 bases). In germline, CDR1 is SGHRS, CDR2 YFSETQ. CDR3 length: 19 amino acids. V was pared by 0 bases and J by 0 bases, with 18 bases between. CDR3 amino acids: CASSLANIGRVATNEKLFF. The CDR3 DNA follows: TGCGCCAGCAGCTTGGCCAACATCGGCAGGGTTGCAACTAATGAAAAACTGTTTTTT.

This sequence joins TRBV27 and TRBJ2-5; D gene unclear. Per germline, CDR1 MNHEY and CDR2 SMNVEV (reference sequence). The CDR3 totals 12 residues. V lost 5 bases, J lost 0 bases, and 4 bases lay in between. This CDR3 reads CASSPNQETQYF. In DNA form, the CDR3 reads TGTGCCAGCAGTCCCAACCAAGAGACCCAGTACTTC.

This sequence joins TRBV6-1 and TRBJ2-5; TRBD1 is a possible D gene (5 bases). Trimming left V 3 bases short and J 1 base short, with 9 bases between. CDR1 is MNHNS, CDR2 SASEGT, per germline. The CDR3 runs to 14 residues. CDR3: CASSEAGIQETQYF. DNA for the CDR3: TGTGCCAGCAGTGAGGCAGGGATCCAAGAGACCCAGTACTTC.

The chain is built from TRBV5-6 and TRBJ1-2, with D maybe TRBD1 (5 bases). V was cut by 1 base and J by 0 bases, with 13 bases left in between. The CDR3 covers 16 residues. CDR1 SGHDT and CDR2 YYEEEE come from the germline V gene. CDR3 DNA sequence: TGTGCCAGCAGCTTGAACCCGACAGCTACTAACTATGGCTACACCTTC. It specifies CASSLNPTATNYGYTF.

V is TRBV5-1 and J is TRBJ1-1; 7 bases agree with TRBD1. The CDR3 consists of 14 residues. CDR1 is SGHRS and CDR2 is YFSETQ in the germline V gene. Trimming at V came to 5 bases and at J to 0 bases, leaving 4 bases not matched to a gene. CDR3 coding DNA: TGCGCCAGCAGACCCGGGACAGTGAACACTGAAGCTTTCTTT. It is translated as CASRPGTVNTEAFF.

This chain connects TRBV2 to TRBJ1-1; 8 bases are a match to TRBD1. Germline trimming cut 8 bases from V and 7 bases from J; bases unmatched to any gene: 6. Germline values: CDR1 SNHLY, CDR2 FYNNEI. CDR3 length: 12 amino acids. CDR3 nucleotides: TGTGCCAGCTTTCTGGGGACAGGTGAAGCTTTCTTT. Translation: CASFLGTGEAFF.

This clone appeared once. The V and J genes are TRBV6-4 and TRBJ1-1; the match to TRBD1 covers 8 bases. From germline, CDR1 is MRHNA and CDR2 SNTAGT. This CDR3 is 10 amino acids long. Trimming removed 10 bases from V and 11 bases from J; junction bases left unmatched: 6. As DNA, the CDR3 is TGTGCCACTTCTACAGGGGGTGCTTTCTTT. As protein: CATSTGGAFF.

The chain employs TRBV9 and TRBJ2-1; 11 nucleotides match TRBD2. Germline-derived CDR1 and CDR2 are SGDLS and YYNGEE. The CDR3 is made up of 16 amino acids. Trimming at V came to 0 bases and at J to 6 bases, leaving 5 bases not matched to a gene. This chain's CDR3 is CASSVVGLAGLNEQFF. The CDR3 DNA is TGTGCCAGCAGCGTAGTCGGACTAGCGGGCCTCAATGAGCAGTTCTTC.

The CDR3 here is CASSSRDRPLGGAFF. CDR3 DNA: TGTGCCAGCAGCTCAAGGGACAGGCCTCTGGGCGGAGCTTTCTTT. The V and J genes are TRBV13 and TRBJ1-1; 8 bases map to TRBD1. The CDR3 is 15 residues long. Germline loops: CDR1 PRHDT, CDR2 FYEKMQ (reference sequence). Trimming took 4 bases from V and 10 from J; bases not matched to a gene: 14. The full variable domain, completed using reference TRBV13 and TRBJ1-1, is AAGVIQSPRHLIKEKRETATLKCYPIPRHDTVYWYQQGPGQDPQFLISFYEKMQSDKGSIPDRFSAQQFSDYHSELNMSSLELGDSALYFCASSSRDRPLGGAFFGQGTRLTVV.

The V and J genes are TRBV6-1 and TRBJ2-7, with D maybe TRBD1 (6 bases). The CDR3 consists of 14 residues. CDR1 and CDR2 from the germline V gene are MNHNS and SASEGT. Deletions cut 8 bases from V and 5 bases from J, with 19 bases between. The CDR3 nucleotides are TGTGCCAGCTCGGGACATGGAACTTCCGACGAGCAGTACTTC. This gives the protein CASSGHGTSDEQYF.

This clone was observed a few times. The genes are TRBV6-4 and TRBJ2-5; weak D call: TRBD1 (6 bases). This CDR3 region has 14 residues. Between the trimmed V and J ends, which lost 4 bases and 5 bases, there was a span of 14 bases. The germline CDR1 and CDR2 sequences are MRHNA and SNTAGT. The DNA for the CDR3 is TGTGCCAGCAGTGGGACTCAGGGGCGCGAGACCCAGTACTTC. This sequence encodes CASSGTQGRETQYF.

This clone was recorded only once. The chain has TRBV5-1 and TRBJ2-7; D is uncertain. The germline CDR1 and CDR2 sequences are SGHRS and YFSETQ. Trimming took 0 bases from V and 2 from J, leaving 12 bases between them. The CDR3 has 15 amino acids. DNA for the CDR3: TGCGCCAGCAGCTTGGTTGCATCAGAAACCTACGAGCAGTACTTC. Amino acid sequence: CASSLVASETYEQYF.